The next 16 T cell receptor beta chains were all read from a single sample in a study of OX40 agonist ivuxolimab in advanced cancers. Libraries were prepared by immunoSEQ multiplex PCR; TCRdb keeps only in-frame clonotypes and omits some of them. The repertoire holds 57,000 or so clones, with about 89% as singletons. This material consisted of CD4+ or CD8+ T cells sorted from blood, taken in a trial of the OX40 agonist ivuxolimab. The receptors were gathered from an adult with an advanced solid tumor such as melanoma, head and neck, liver or kidney cancer.

The chain joins TRBV19 to TRBJ2-7; 7 nucleotides match TRBD2. Trimming took 6 bases from V and 2 from J; bases not matched to a gene: 7. CDR1 is LNHDA, CDR2 SQIVND, per germline (reference sequence). The CDR3 is 14 residues long. CDR3 residues: CASRAAGETYEQYF. CDR3 nucleotide sequence: TGTGCCAGTAGGGCCGCGGGAGAAACCTACGAGCAGTACTTC.

The chain joins TRBV7-9 to TRBJ2-7; D is unresolved. Trimming cost V 2 bases and J 3 bases, with 5 bases left between them. Looked up from germline, CDR1 is SEHNR and CDR2 is FQNEAQ (reference sequence). There are 12 residues in the CDR3. CDR3 residues: CASSLNSYEQYF. DNA for the CDR3: TGTGCCAGCAGCTTAAATAGCTACGAGCAGTACTTC.

The rearrangement links TRBV27 to TRBJ1-5; weak D call: TRBD1 (5 bases). Looked up from germline, CDR1 is MNHEY and CDR2 is SMNVEV (reference sequence). The CDR3 length is 16 residues. Trimming pared 1 base from V and 0 bases from J, leaving 10 bases between. CDR3 loop: CASSLLAGTSNQPQHF. CDR3 bases: TGTGCCAGCAGTTTATTGGCAGGGACTAGCAATCAGCCCCAGCATTTT.

This clone has only one observation. The chain couples TRBV28 to TRBJ1-2; D possibly corresponds to TRBD1 (6 bases). Trimming took off 6 bases at V and 6 bases at J, with 17 bases between the two ends. The germline CDR1 and CDR2 sequences are MDHEN and SYDVKM. The CDR3 totals 14 residues. The CDR3 DNA is TGTGCCAGCAGACCACAGGGAGTCTATGATGGCTACACCTTC. Translated, it gives CASRPQGVYDGYTF.

The J gene is TRBJ2-7, the V gene TRBV19; D is undetermined. The CDR3 runs 13 residues. Trimming left V 3 bases short and J 3 bases short, with 9 bases between. CDR1 is LNHDA and CDR2 is SQIVND in the germline V gene (reference sequence). The CDR3 region is CASSMLGDYEQYF. The CDR3 DNA sequence: TGTGCCAGTAGTATGCTTGGGGACTACGAGCAGTACTTC.

V gene TRBV27 combines with J gene TRBJ2-1; 9 bases are shared with TRBD1. Looked up from germline, CDR1 is MNHEY and CDR2 is SMNVEV (reference sequence). Losses at the gene ends were 6 bases for V and 8 bases for J; bases not matched to a gene: 5. The CDR3 is 13 amino acids. CDR3 loop: CASSPGTGYEQFF. In DNA, the CDR3 is TGTGCCAGCAGCCCCGGGACAGGGTATGAGCAGTTCTTC.

The CDR3 loop reads CASSLWVMNEQYF. CDR3 sequence (DNA): TGTGCCAGCAGCTTATGGGTTATGAACGAGCAGTACTTC. V is TRBV5-6 and J is TRBJ2-7, with D unresolved. Per the germline V gene, CDR1 is SGHDT and CDR2 is YYEEEE. V was clipped by 2 bases and J by 5 bases, with 11 bases between them. This CDR3 has 13 residues.

This clone was seen just once. V is TRBV11-1 and J is TRBJ2-1; 13 bases map to TRBD2. CDR3 length: 12 residues. Germline CDR1 reads SGHAT; CDR2 reads FQDESV (reference sequence). V lost 9 bases and J lost 10; bases outside the gene matches: 3. CDR3 nucleotide sequence: TGTGCCAGTGGACTAGCGGGAGACGAGCAGTTCTTC. Amino acids: CASGLAGDEQFF.

The sample holds one count of this clone. The CDR3, as DNA: TGTGCCAGCAGTTTATTGGCTAGCGGGAGTAAAAATGAGCAGTTCTTC. Its translation is CASSLLASGSKNEQFF. The chain is built from TRBV27 and TRBJ2-1; 10 nucleotides align to TRBD2. There are 16 residues in the CDR3. Germline V lookup: CDR1 MNHEY, CDR2 SMNVEV (reference sequence). J was trimmed by 7 bases and V by 1 base; bases with no gene match: 7.

The chain is built from TRBV27 and TRBJ2-2, with D perhaps matching TRBD2 (5 bases). Germline CDR1 MNHEY, CDR2 SMNVEV (reference sequence). The CDR3 covers 13 residues. Trimming removed 5 bases from V and 4 bases from J, with 8 bases in between. The CDR3 DNA follows: TGTGCCAGCAGTCTACGGGGCACCGGGGAGCTGTTTTTT. Residues: CASSLRGTGELFF.

The genes are TRBV4-3 and TRBJ2-2; 10 bases are shared with TRBD1. J was trimmed by 10 bases and V by 5 bases; bases with no gene match: 4. Germline-derived CDR1 and CDR2 are LGHNA and YSLEER. This CDR3 has 13 amino acids. This CDR3 reads CASSWTGGAELFF. The CDR3 DNA sequence: TGCGCCAGCAGCTGGACAGGGGGAGCGGAGCTGTTTTTT.

V is TRBV19 and J is TRBJ2-1; possible D gene TRBD1, 5 bases. V dropped 0 bases and J dropped 14 bases, with 20 bases sitting between them. Germline V gene sequence: CDR1 LNHDA, CDR2 SQIVND (reference sequence). CDR3 length: 15 residues. CDR3: CASSIDNSAIGQEFF. CDR3 nucleotide sequence: TGTGCCAGTAGTATAGATAATTCAGCGATTGGACAAGAGTTCTTC.

The rearrangement links TRBV6-4 to TRBJ2-7; TRBD2 matches at 10 bases. CDR3 size: 15 residues. CDR1 is MRHNA, CDR2 SNTAGT, per germline. With V trimmed by 3 bases and J by 3 bases, 5 bases remained unmatched. The DNA for the CDR3 is TGTGCCAGCAGTGAACTAGCGGGGACCCTCTACGAGCAGTACTTC. It is translated as CASSELAGTLYEQYF.

The V and J genes are TRBV7-9 and TRBJ1-3, with a tentative D call TRBD1 (5 bases). Germline CDR1 is SEHNR and CDR2 is FQNEAQ (reference sequence). CDR3 size: 14 residues. V lost 10 bases to trimming and J lost 0 bases, with 13 bases between them. CDR3 loop: CATHAGDSGNTIYF. The CDR3 DNA is TGTGCCACCCATGCGGGGGACTCTGGAAACACCATATATTTT.

The chain couples TRBV28 to TRBJ1-1, with 8 bases fitting TRBD1. The CDR3 is made up of 14 amino acids. Germline V CDR1 and CDR2: MDHEN, SYDVKM. V lost 2 bases and J lost 6; bases outside the gene matches: 5. CDR3 amino acids: CASSLRQGASEAFF. The CDR3 nucleotides are TGTGCCAGCAGTTTACGGCAGGGGGCCTCTGAAGCTTTCTTT.

The chain couples TRBV27 to TRBJ2-2, with 12 bases lining up with TRBD2. The germline V gene has CDR1 MNHEY and CDR2 SMNVEV (reference sequence). There are 16 residues in the CDR3. Trimming removed 3 bases from V and 6 bases from J; junction bases left unmatched: 5. DNA for the CDR3: TGTGCCAGCAGTTTCCTACTAGCGGGAGGCCCCGGGGAGCTGTTTTTT. It yields the protein CASSFLLAGGPGELFF.